The 26 T cell receptor beta chains below were found in one sample sequenced in a study of molecular identifiers for immune sequencing clone quantification. Via MiXCR, TCRdb re-called the PCR reads, giving one row per CDR3 protein. In the table there are some 59,000 distinct CDR3 sequences, under 30% of which are singletons. Sequencing used naive CD8+ T cells from blood, with Jurkat cell RNA spiked in. Subset defined: FACS-sorted CD8+CD4-CCR7+CD45RA+ naive T cells. The receptors come from a human donor in good health. Some libraries in this study had Jurkat cell RNA spiked in.

Notes on this clonotype: At one of its ends the junction is not consistent with the germline gene, which may arise from a read error. V gene TRBV6-2 or TRBV6-3 combines with J gene TRBJ2-3, with 10 bases identical to TRBD2. CDR1 and CDR2 from the germline V gene are MNHEY and SVGEGT. There are 15 residues in the CDR3. The chain's CDR3 is CASRTGLADTETQYF. In DNA form, the CDR3 reads TGCGCCAGCAGGACCGGACTAGCGGACACAGAAACGCAGTATTTT.

This clonotype was seen ten or more times. The chain joins TRBV6-2 or TRBV6-3 to TRBJ2-3; D is possibly TRBD2 (6 bases). The CDR3 runs 12 residues. Trimming stripped 2 bases from V and 8 bases from J, with 8 bases between. Germline values: CDR1 MNHEY, CDR2 SVGEGT. Here the CDR3 reads CASSYARGTQYF. DNA of the CDR3: TGTGCCAGCAGTTACGCGCGGGGTACGCAGTATTTT.

This chain joins TRBV11-2 and TRBJ2-3, with 7 bases that match TRBD2. From germline, CDR1 is SGHAT and CDR2 FQNNGV. The CDR3 runs 15 residues. V shed 2 bases and J 1 base; nucleotides not matched to a gene: 3. CDR3 bases: TGTGCCAGCAGCTTACTGGCGGGAGGCACAGATACGCAGTATTTT. Translating gives CASSLLAGGTDTQYF.

This clonotype was seen ten or more times. The V gene is TRBV7-7, the J gene TRBJ2-5, with 10 bases that match TRBD2. The CDR3 contains 17 residues. J was trimmed by 4 bases and V by 5 bases; bases with no gene match: 13. Germline V gene data show CDR1 as SSHAT and CDR2 as FNYEAQ (reference sequence). CDR3 protein: CASSRGLADPGGETQYF. DNA for the CDR3: TGTGCCAGCAGCAGAGGACTAGCGGACCCAGGGGGAGAGACCCAGTACTTC.

This clonotype was found a few times. The junction departs from the called germline gene at one end, perhaps through a read error. The chain combines TRBV20-1 with TRBJ2-1; 7 bases match TRBD2. CDR1 DFQATT and CDR2 SNEGSKA come from the germline V gene (reference sequence). The CDR3 length is 15 residues. This CDR3 reads CSARGPGLSLNERFF. The CDR3 nucleotides read TGCAGTGCTAGGGGCCCGGGACTATCTCTCAATGAGCGGTTCTTC.

In the case of this clonotype: A read error may produce the germline difference seen at one junction end. J is TRBJ1-1 and V is TRBV5-1; 7 bases align to TRBD1. Germline CDR1 reads SGHRS; CDR2 reads YFSETQ. CDR3 length equals 15 residues. This chain's CDR3 is CASSSNRGENTVAFF. The CDR3 nucleotides are TGCGCCAGCAGCTCAAACAGGGGAGAGAACACTGTAGCTTTCTTT.

This clonotype has a count of ten or more. The chain couples TRBV4-1 to TRBJ2-7; 12 bases align to TRBD2. Germline lookup yields CDR1 MGHRA and CDR2 YSYEKL. Losses at the gene ends were 1 base for V and 0 bases for J; bases not matched to a gene: 13. The CDR3 length is 20 residues. CDR3 in amino acids: CASSQGITSGGFMNSYEQYF. CDR3 DNA: TGCGCCAGCAGCCAAGGGATTACTAGCGGGGGGTTTATGAACTCCTACGAGCAGTACTTC.

The gene calls are TRBV27 and TRBJ2-7; 7 bases line up with TRBD2. Losses at the gene ends were 4 bases for V and 4 bases for J; bases not matched to a gene: 4. The germline V gene has CDR1 MNHEY and CDR2 SMNVEV (reference sequence). CDR3 length: 13 residues. CDR3 residues: CASSYQREYEQYF. In nucleotides, the CDR3 is TGTGCCAGCAGTTACCAGCGGGAATACGAGCAGTACTTC.

Ten or more counts support this clonotype. CDR3 sequence: CASSENEKLFF. CDR3 nucleotides: TGTGCCAGTTCGGAAAATGAAAAACTGTTTTTT. V gene TRBV19 combines with J gene TRBJ1-4; D uncertain. V dropped 8 bases and J dropped 5 bases, with 6 bases sitting between them. Looked up from germline, CDR1 is LNHDA and CDR2 is SQIVND (reference sequence). This CDR3 region has 11 residues.

This clonotype was seen repeatedly, ten times or more. CDR3 protein: CASSQDGGRNQPQHF. The CDR3, as DNA: TGCGCCAGCAGCCAAGATGGGGGCCGCAATCAGCCCCAGCATTTT. The chain carries TRBV4-3 and TRBJ1-5; D perhaps matches TRBD1 (6 bases). This CDR3 has 15 residues. Trimming removed 0 bases at V and 2 bases at J, with 8 bases between. Germline values: CDR1 LGHNA, CDR2 YSLEER.

Many counts were recorded for this clonotype. The chain carries TRBV5-5 and TRBJ2-5; 9 positions agree with TRBD1. This CDR3 region has 18 residues. Germline lookup yields CDR1 SGHKS and CDR2 YYEKEE (reference sequence). Trimming cost V 2 bases and J 2 bases; bases outside gene matches: 13. The CDR3 DNA is TGTGCCAGCAGCTTAACCTTTGGACAGGGGTTCTTTCAAGAGACCCAGTACTTC. Protein sequence: CASSLTFGQGFFQETQYF.

The table lists this clonotype with many counts. This chain connects TRBV28 to TRBJ2-3; D is uncertain. This CDR3 is 11 amino acids long. From germline, CDR1 is MDHEN and CDR2 SYDVKM. V was shortened by 7 bases and J by 4 bases, with 6 bases between the two germline ends. CDR3 coding DNA: TGTGCCAGCATCGGGTCAGATACGCAGTATTTT. Translating gives CASIGSDTQYF.

There are many counts of this clonotype. This chain connects TRBV6-2 or TRBV6-3 to TRBJ2-7, with TRBD1 matching over 7 bases. V lost 5 bases and J lost 4; bases outside the gene matches: 5. Germline CDR1 is MNHEY and CDR2 is SVGEGT. There are 13 residues in the CDR3. For the CDR3, the DNA is TGTGCCAGCAGTCTTGGACAGGTATACGAGCAGTACTTC. Its protein product is CASSLGQVYEQYF.

This clonotype came up many times. J is TRBJ2-7 and V is TRBV20-1, with D possibly being TRBD1 (5 bases). CDR3 length: 13 amino acids. The V gene's germline CDR1 is DFQATT and CDR2 SNEGSKA (reference sequence). V dropped 1 base and J dropped 2 bases, with 9 bases sitting between them. The CDR3 bases are TGCAGTGCTAGAGGCAGGGCAACCTACGAGCAGTACTTC. Translation: CSARGRATYEQYF.

This clonotype appeared a few times. The chain couples TRBV9 to TRBJ1-1; 9 bases are shared with TRBD1. The CDR3 runs to 15 residues. J gave up 2 bases and V 0 bases, and 2 bases lay outside the gene matches. CDR1 SGDLS and CDR2 YYNGEE come from the germline V gene. The CDR3 loop reads CASSVATGGNTEAFF. DNA for the CDR3: TGTGCCAGCAGCGTAGCAACAGGGGGCAACACTGAAGCTTTCTTT.

The gene calls are TRBV6-2 or TRBV6-3 and TRBJ1-1; possibly TRBD1 for D (6 bases). The CDR3 totals 14 residues. V dropped 3 bases and J dropped 5 bases, with 13 bases sitting between them. Germline CDR1 is MNHEY and CDR2 is SVGEGT. The DNA of the CDR3 is TGTGCCAGCAGTTATCAGGGGAGGCGGACTGAAGCTTTCTTT. Its protein product is CASSYQGRRTEAFF.

This clonotype was seen many times. This chain joins TRBV12-3 or TRBV12-4 and TRBJ2-1, with D unclear. The CDR3 is 14 residues long. Deletions cut 5 bases from V and 5 bases from J, with 13 bases between. The CDR3 here is CASSNINSHNEQFF. The DNA of the CDR3 is TGTGCCAGCAGTAACATAAATTCCCACAATGAGCAGTTCTTC.

This clonotype was found many times. The genes are TRBV4-3 and TRBJ2-2; 8 positions match TRBD2. The germline V gene has CDR1 LGHNA and CDR2 YSLEER. J was trimmed by 4 bases and V by 8 bases; bases with no gene match: 6. The CDR3 spans 14 residues. CDR3 coding DNA: TGCGCCAGCGGCCGGGGGGGCACCACCGGGGAGCTGTTTTTT. It yields the protein CASGRGGTTGELFF.

This clonotype was counted ten times or more. The chain carries TRBV5-5 and TRBJ2-7; no definite D call. The CDR3 has 14 amino acids. V was pared by 0 bases and J by 3 bases, with 10 bases between. Germline V gene lookup returns CDR1 SGHKS and CDR2 YYEKEE (reference sequence). The CDR3 DNA sequence: TGTGCCAGCAGCTTGGAGGTGGCCTTCTACGAGCAGTACTTC. This encodes CASSLEVAFYEQYF.

This clonotype occurred once. This may be a read error: a much more frequent sequence differs by one nucleotide. The J gene is TRBJ2-7, the V gene TRBV7-9; 8 bases fit TRBD1. V gave up 6 bases and J gave up 1 base; unmatched junction bases: 5. CDR1 and CDR2 from the germline V gene are SEHNR and FQNEAQ (reference sequence). This CDR3 comprises 14 residues. The CDR3 DNA is TGTGCCAGCAGGACAGGGGCCCCGTCCTACGAGCAGTACTTC. Amino acid sequence: CASRTGAPSYEQYF.

With regard to this clonotype: One base away lies a much larger clone, so this may be a sequencing read error. J is TRBJ1-2 and V is TRBV7-9; 11 bases align to TRBD1. The trim removed 7 bases at V and 8 bases at J, leaving 3 bases unmatched. CDR1 SEHNR and CDR2 FQNEAQ come from the germline V gene (reference sequence). The CDR3 length is 12 residues. This CDR3 is CASTDRGRGYTF. The CDR3 nucleotides read TGTGCCAGCACGGACAGGGGGCGCGGCTACACCTTC.

This clonotype came up many times. The chain combines TRBV12-3 or TRBV12-4 with TRBJ1-1; D not certain. V was pared by 5 bases and J by 11 bases, with 18 bases between. This CDR3 contains 13 residues. The chain's CDR3 is CASSITDPQQAFF. The CDR3 DNA reads as TGTGCCAGCAGTATAACGGACCCCCAGCAGGCTTTCTTT.

Many counts were recorded for this clonotype. The chain is built from TRBV4-3 and TRBJ2-1; D unclear. Trimming cost V 0 bases and J 6 bases, with 12 bases left between them. In germline, CDR1 is LGHNA, CDR2 YSLEER. The CDR3 is 15 amino acids. Written as DNA, the CDR3 is TGCGCCAGCAGCCAAGAGAGAGATTTGGGCAATGAGCAGTTCTTC. Amino acid sequence: CASSQERDLGNEQFF.

This clonotype appeared many times. This sequence joins TRBV28 and TRBJ2-7; 7 positions match TRBD2. Germline V gene sequence: CDR1 MDHEN, CDR2 SYDVKM. The V gene end was trimmed by 5 bases and the J gene end by 4 bases; junction bases not matched to a gene: 11. This CDR3 contains 15 residues. Here the CDR3 reads CASSTSPAGIYEQYF. The CDR3 region has the DNA TGTGCCAGCAGTACCAGTCCAGCGGGAATTTACGAGCAGTACTTC.

Judged by abundance, this clonotype is medium-sized (0.01 to 0.1%). This rearrangement joins TRBV5-8 to TRBJ2-4, with a weak D call TRBD2 (5 bases). Trimming shortened V by 0 bases and J by 3 bases, and 10 bases separated the two germline ends. The CDR3 extends over 15 amino acids. Germline CDR1 and CDR2: SGHTS and YDEGEE. CDR3 region: CASSLGYGGKNIQYF. The CDR3 region has the DNA TGTGCCAGCAGCTTGGGTTACGGAGGCAAAAACATTCAGTACTTC.

Of note for this clonotype: Given a much more abundant clone one base away, this may be a read error. The rearrangement uses TRBV4-2 and TRBJ2-5; 9 bases map to TRBD2. This CDR3 comprises 15 residues. The germline V gene encodes CDR1 LGHNA and CDR2 YNFKEQ. CDR3 in amino acids: CASSPAGTSKETRYF. The CDR3 DNA sequence: TGTGCCAGCAGCCCAGCCGGGACTAGCAAAGAGACCCGGTACTTC.